This TCR beta chain was sequenced in a study of blood T cell repertoires in COVID-19. In the study overall: There were acute and convalescent COVID-19 samples, and they came from the United States, Italy and Spain. Sample material is recorded as cDNA or gDNA derived from T cells, B-cell-depleted T cells, or PBMCs.

The CDR3 length is 13 residues. Trimming cost V 3 bases and J 2 bases, with 10 bases left between them. Germline-derived CDR1 and CDR2 are DFQATT and SNEGSKA (reference sequence). Seattle's enrolled individuals joined amid active infection and were then monitored longitudinally. Per the original methods: It was from reference gene primer amplification that nucleated cell counts were estimated. Libraries were prepared by immunoSEQ multiplex PCR; TCRdb keeps only in-frame clonotypes and omits some of them. D and trimming were read from the DNA, whereas the V and J calls and clone size are those reported in that table. The sample has around 290,000 clones, approximately 91% seen once.

The sequence came from a woman aged 30 to 39 with COVID-19, enrolled during active disease. The chain uses TRBV20-1 and TRBJ1-2; D remains ambiguous. The sample taken for sequencing was peripheral blood. The CDR3: CSASRGRNYGYTF. CDR3 nucleotide sequence: TGCAGTGCTAGTCGAGGGCGAAACTATGGCTACACCTTC.